These 14 T cell receptor beta chains share one sample of origin, sequenced in a study of blood T cell repertoires in COVID-19. The method was immunoSEQ multiplex PCR; TCRdb's version includes in-frame clones alone and lacks a portion of them. The sample contains over 45,000 clones, approximately 88% of which appear only once. Sequencing was carried out using peripheral blood. The receptors were gathered from a man aged 40-50 years with COVID-19, enrolled during active disease.

The chain carries TRBV29-1 and TRBJ2-3; D is ambiguous. The CDR3 consists of 11 residues. From germline, CDR1 is SQVTM and CDR2 ANQGSEA. V lost 8 bases to trimming and J lost 0 bases, with 6 bases between them. CDR3 residues: CSSRSTDTQYF. In DNA, the CDR3 is TGCAGCAGCCGAAGCACAGATACGCAGTATTTT.

In its sample, this clone was seen once. The gene calls are TRBV30 and TRBJ2-7; 10 bases are a match to TRBD1. The V gene's germline CDR1 is GTSNPN and CDR2 SVGIG (reference sequence). The CDR3 is 14 residues long. Trimming at V came to 5 bases and at J to 7 bases, leaving 11 bases not matched to a gene. The CDR3 reads CAWAAGTGVWEQYF. CDR3 nucleotide sequence: TGTGCCTGGGCAGCCGGGACAGGGGTCTGGGAGCAGTACTTC.

This chain links TRBV4-1 with TRBJ2-7, with D possibly TRBD2 on 7 matching bases. V dropped 0 bases and J dropped 2 bases, with 8 bases sitting between them. The CDR3 runs 14 residues. Germline V gives CDR1 MGHRA, CDR2 YSYEKL. The CDR3 DNA follows: TGCGCCAGCAGCCAAGACGGGGGGCCCTACGAGCAGTACTTC. Encoded protein: CASSQDGGPYEQYF.

This sequence joins TRBV6-1 and TRBJ2-5; 16 nucleotides agree with TRBD2. The V gene's germline CDR1 is MNHNS and CDR2 SASEGT. The CDR3 runs to 17 residues. V lost 2 bases, J lost 7 bases, and 7 bases stayed unmatched. The DNA for the CDR3 is TGTGCCAGCAGTGAAAGGGGACTAGCGGGAGGGCCTGGGACCCAGTACTTC. It is translated as CASSERGLAGGPGTQYF.

In this sample, this clone turned up once. V gene TRBV29-1 combines with J gene TRBJ2-7, with D maybe TRBD2 (6 bases). CDR3 length: 13 amino acids. Germline V gene data show CDR1 as SQVTM and CDR2 as ANQGSEA. V lost 8 bases to trimming and J lost 2 bases, with 16 bases between them. CDR3 residues: CSSISSVTYEQYF. The CDR3, as DNA: TGCAGCTCCATCTCTAGCGTAACCTACGAGCAGTACTTC.

This chain links TRBV6-5 with TRBJ2-3; 8 bases agree with TRBD2. From germline, CDR1 is MNHEY and CDR2 SVGAGI. CDR3 length: 14 residues. Trimming took 0 bases from V and 5 from J; bases not matched to a gene: 1. This chain's CDR3 is CASSYSLAGDTQYF. The CDR3 DNA is TGTGCCAGCAGTTACTCGCTAGCGGGAGATACGCAGTATTTT.

This clone was recorded only once. The rearrangement joins TRBV9 to TRBJ2-2; a possible D gene is TRBD2 (6 bases). The CDR3 contains 15 residues. Germline CDR1 reads SGDLS; CDR2 reads YYNGEE. The V and J ends lost 2 bases and 9 bases respectively, with 17 bases between them. The CDR3 coding sequence is TGTGCCAGCAGCGTCCGGGACTTCGATCAGTGGGAGCTGTTTTTT. Amino acid sequence: CASSVRDFDQWELFF.

This clone was seen more than once but under ten times. The V and J genes are TRBV10-3 and TRBJ2-3; 11 bases agree with TRBD2. CDR3 length equals 15 residues. The V gene end was trimmed by 6 bases and the J gene end by 0 bases; junction bases not matched to a gene: 2. Germline CDR1 is ENHRY and CDR2 is SYGVKD. This CDR3 reads CAIRTSGASTDTQYF. In DNA, the CDR3 is TGTGCCATCAGGACTAGCGGGGCTAGCACAGATACGCAGTATTTT.

The chain combines TRBV5-1 with TRBJ1-6; TRBD1 matches 9 bases. CDR3 length: 15 amino acids. CDR1 and CDR2 from the germline V gene are SGHRS and YFSETQ. The V gene end was trimmed by 5 bases and the J gene end by 7 bases; junction bases not matched to a gene: 7. The CDR3 region is CASRPTGQGNSPLHF. DNA of the CDR3: TGCGCCAGCAGACCGACGGGACAGGGAAATTCACCCCTCCACTTT.

This chain uses TRBV30 with TRBJ1-6, with TRBD1 identical over 7 bases. V was pared by 4 bases and J by 9 bases, with 12 bases of the junction left unmatched. The CDR3 is 15 amino acids. Germline lookup yields CDR1 GTSNPN and CDR2 SVGIG (reference sequence). The CDR3 loop reads CAWNERRQGSSPLHF. The CDR3 DNA is TGTGCCTGGAATGAGAGGCGACAGGGAAGTTCACCCCTCCACTTT.

The V call is TRBV5-6, the J call TRBJ2-3; no clear D gene. V gave up 5 bases and J gave up 4 bases, with 8 bases separating them. Germline V CDR1 and CDR2: SGHDT, YYEEEE. There are 12 residues in the CDR3. DNA for the CDR3: TGTGCCAGCAGTGTAGTTTCAGATACGCAGTATTTT. Translated: CASSVVSDTQYF. The variable domain in full, completed from reference TRBV5-6 and TRBJ2-3, reads DAGVTQSPTHLIKTRGQQVTLRCSPKSGHDTVSWYQQALGQGPQFIFQYYEEEERQRGNFPDRFSGHQFPNYSSELNVNALLLGDSALYLCASSVVSDTQYFGPGTRLTVL.

CDR3 nucleotide sequence: TGTGCCAGCAGCTTAGTGGCAGGGGGAGGTTACGAGCAGTACTTC. Translation gives CASSLVAGGGYEQYF. This chain uses TRBV11-2 with TRBJ2-7, with D possibly matching TRBD1 (7 bases). The CDR3 contains 15 residues. Trimming shortened V by 1 base and J by 4 bases, and 14 bases separated the two germline ends. Germline loops: CDR1 SGHAT, CDR2 FQNNGV.

The V call is TRBV7-9, the J call TRBJ1-1; D uncertain. V lost 1 base to trimming and J lost 3 bases, with 15 bases between them. Germline lookup yields CDR1 SEHNR and CDR2 FQNEAQ (reference sequence). The CDR3 has 16 amino acids. CDR3 DNA sequence: TGTGCCAGCAGCTTAGAGTATGGCCAAGCGGACACTGAAGCTTTCTTT. The encoded protein is CASSLEYGQADTEAFF.

The chain carries TRBV11-3 and TRBJ2-7; 10 bases are a match to TRBD1. The CDR3 covers 14 residues. Looked up from germline, CDR1 is SGHNT and CDR2 is YENEEA. J lost 7 bases, V lost 5 bases, and 8 bases had no gene match. The CDR3 bases are TGTGCCAGCAGCGTCCGGGACAGGGGTGATGAGCAGTACTTC. Translation: CASSVRDRGDEQYF.